This T cell receptor beta chain was captured by sequencing in a study of metastatic and nonmetastatic thyroid tumors. For the study at large: Peripheral blood and tumor or nodule samples from malignant and benign thyroid patients were compared.

As for this clone: Its target is unknown.

Study outcomes and limitations: Malignant thyroid tumors reportedly exceeded benign nodules significantly in TCR beta diversity, with the difference appearing in blood and tumor.

The CDR3 totals 15 residues. Germline values: CDR1 WSHSY, CDR2 SAAADI. Between the trimmed V and J ends, which lost 6 bases and 5 bases, there was a span of 20 bases. Ahead of thyroid surgery, no patient had received treatment of any kind. Authors' methods: Differences in CDR3 between clinicopathological groups were drawn on to build a classifier intended to discriminate distant-metastatic papillary thyroid cancer patients. TCRdb re-called the PCR reads with MiXCR. The V and J calls were determined by TCRdb, not by the authors. The repertoire has tens of thousands of clones, 16% of them found once; the top ten carry around 6.5%.

The TCR originated in a male donor with papillary thyroid cancer or a benign thyroid nodule (not recorded which). Some clones in this sample may be carry-over from other donors' samples. Sequencing was carried out using blood. The rearrangement uses TRBV10-2 and TRBJ2-7; TRBD1 or TRBD2 may be the D gene (5 bases each). The CDR3 region has the DNA TGCGCCAGCAGCGGTGGGGCTATGTTCGGGAACGAGCAGTACTTC. Translated, it gives CASSGGAMFGNEQYF.